This TCR beta chain was documented in a study of cytomegalovirus exposure and HLA in healthy donors. TCRdb's copy holds only in-frame clones and misses some; the assay was immunoSEQ multiplex PCR. The sample has about 68,000 clones, roughly 97% seen once; the top ten hold under 2.5%. This clonotype was sampled from a man between 18 and 29 years old in good health and CMV-seronegative. The sequencing input was PBMCs.

CDR3 region: CASRFGEKLFF. The CDR3 region has the DNA TGTGCCAGCAGATTTGGCGAAAAACTGTTTTTT. The chain is built from TRBV27 and TRBJ1-4; D is uncertain. Germline V lookup: CDR1 MNHEY, CDR2 SMNVEV (reference sequence). CDR3 length: 11 residues. Trimming removed 6 bases at V and 8 bases at J, with 7 bases between.